These 11 T cell receptor beta chains came from one sample sequenced in a study of breast tumors, draining lymph nodes, adjacent tissues (dated by TCRdb to between 2015 and 2016). The library was obtained by multiplex PCR. The run used an Illumina HiSeq 2000. TCRdb cleaned the public reads at Q25 with fastp, built clones with MiXCR and kept in-frame beta chains. Each CDR3 protein gets just one entry, which takes the most common genes and DNA from the rows behind it. Within this sample are fewer than 300,000 distinct CDR3 sequences, with about a third of them counted one time only. The ten largest make up roughly 1.3% of the sample. Lymph node samples were obtained from the axillary draining lymph nodes of breast cancer patients. Sequenced material: axillary lymph node tissue. Every receptor here comes from a female donor with breast cancer. Some clones in this sample may be carry-over from other donors' samples.

For this clonotype: A much larger clone sits a single nucleotide away, making a read error possible. The chain carries TRBV13 and TRBJ2-5, with D perhaps TRBD1 (6 bases). The CDR3 is 14 residues long. Trimming removed 4 bases from V and 1 base from J, with 10 bases in between. The germline gives CDR1 PRHDT, CDR2 FYEKMQ (reference sequence). The CDR3 DNA follows: TGTGCCAGCAGCTACCGACAGGTCCAAGAGACCCAGTACTTC. Encoded protein: CASSYRQVQETQYF.

Notes on this clonotype: A much bigger clone sits one base away, suggesting this may be a read error. The V gene is TRBV6-1, the J gene TRBJ2-1; no clear D. V lost 8 bases and J lost 8, with 19 bases in between. Germline values: CDR1 MNHNS, CDR2 SASEGT. The CDR3 has 14 residues. CDR3 sequence reads: CASHARLGIHEQFF. The CDR3, as DNA: TGTGCCAGCCACGCCAGGCTAGGGATTCATGAGCAGTTCTTC.

The table lists this clonotype with many counts. The chain recombines TRBV28 with TRBJ1-2; 8 bases fit TRBD1. The CDR3 totals 12 residues. Trimming at V came to 7 bases and at J to 8 bases, leaving 6 bases not matched to a gene. CDR1 is MDHEN, CDR2 SYDVKM, per germline. CDR3 loop: CASTTGGYGYTF. The CDR3, as DNA: TGTGCCAGCACCACAGGGGGGTACGGCTACACCTTC.

This clonotype was recorded many times. The chain carries TRBV20-1 and TRBJ2-5; 11 bases align to TRBD2. CDR3 size: 16 residues. Germline V gene data show CDR1 as DFQATT and CDR2 as SNEGSKA (reference sequence). V shed 1 base, J shed 3 bases, and the junction held 7 bases outside the gene matches. The CDR3 nucleotides are TGCAGTGCTAGAGCTCCAAGACTAGCGGGAAAAGAGACCCAGTACTTC. Amino acids: CSARAPRLAGKETQYF.

The CDR3 sequence is CSVGSEGAQGPQHF. The CDR3 region has the DNA TGCAGCGTCGGGAGTGAGGGGGCCCAGGGGCCCCAGCATTTT. This sequence joins TRBV29-1 and TRBJ1-5; 7 bases agree with TRBD1. V lost 6 bases to trimming and J lost 9 bases; unmatched junction nucleotides: 14. The CDR3 loop spans 14 amino acids. The germline V gene has CDR1 SQVTM and CDR2 ANQGSEA.

This sequence joins TRBV7-2 and TRBJ1-6; D is unresolved. Trimming pared 9 bases from V and 0 bases from J, leaving 12 bases between. Germline CDR1 SGHTA, CDR2 FQGNSA. The CDR3 has 15 amino acids. The CDR3 reads CASGRTSSYNSPLHF. CDR3 bases: TGTGCCAGTGGGAGGACGAGCTCCTATAATTCACCCCTCCACTTT.

This clonotype has at least ten counts. CDR3 nucleotides: TGTGCCAGTAGCCGTACTAGAGGAGGGTCGACAGATACGCAGTATTTT. Protein product: CASSRTRGGSTDTQYF. The V gene is TRBV19, the J gene TRBJ2-3; TRBD2 might be the D (6 bases). There are 16 residues in the CDR3. Germline V gene lookup returns CDR1 LNHDA and CDR2 SQIVND (reference sequence). V was clipped by 6 bases and J by 3 bases, with 19 bases between them.

This clonotype was seen many times. The DNA of the CDR3 is TGTGCCAGCAGCTACCCCAGGGGGGGGCGTTTAGGGGAGACCCAGTACTTC. Protein sequence: CASSYPRGGRLGETQYF. The chain links TRBV5-4 to TRBJ2-5, with D perhaps TRBD1 or TRBD2 (7 bases each). Trimming left V 3 bases short and J 5 bases short, with 23 bases between. Germline V lookup: CDR1 SGHNT, CDR2 YYREEE (reference sequence). The CDR3 loop spans 17 amino acids.

Ten or more counts support this clonotype. The rearrangement uses TRBV29-1 and TRBJ1-3; tentative D call: TRBD1 (6 bases). Germline V gene data show CDR1 as SQVTM and CDR2 as ANQGSEA. There are 13 residues in the CDR3. V was shortened by 5 bases and J by 7 bases, with 15 bases between the two germline ends. For the CDR3, the DNA is TGCAGCGTTTGGGCAGGGGATTCCAACACCATATATTTT. It codes for CSVWAGDSNTIYF.

This clonotype was seen many times. The chain employs TRBV6-5 and TRBJ2-3; TRBD2 agrees at 13 bases. From germline, CDR1 is MNHEY and CDR2 SVGAGI. The CDR3 spans 16 residues. J was trimmed by 4 bases and V by 4 bases; bases with no gene match: 5. CDR3 nucleotides: TGTGCCAGCAGTTGGACTAGCGGGAGAGGTGCAGATACGCAGTATTTT. Translating gives CASSWTSGRGADTQYF.

This clonotype was observed many times. The CDR3 is CASSWEQTNTGELFF. Written as DNA, the CDR3 is TGTGCCAGCAGTTGGGAACAGACGAACACCGGGGAGCTGTTTTTT. The chain recombines TRBV27 with TRBJ2-2; D ambiguous. The CDR3 covers 15 residues. Germline-derived CDR1 and CDR2 are MNHEY and SMNVEV (reference sequence). V was clipped by 4 bases and J by 0 bases, with 9 bases between them.